These T cell receptor beta chains were read from a single sample in a study of blood T cell repertoires in COVID-19. Produced via immunoSEQ multiplex PCR; TCRdb's table is partial and in-frame only. This table has roughly 250,000 clones, more than 60% appearing once. Sequences were obtained from peripheral blood. The source is a middle-aged woman with active or convalescent COVID-19. Each CDR3 is given with its conserved first and last residue. The order of the fields is CDR3 DNA, CDR3 protein, clone size, D gene, J gene, V gene. D genes are given only for firm matches. The size of a clone is reported for some rows only, either as once, few or many, or as a class for expanded clones.

DNA: TGTGCCAGCAGTTCGATGACAGGGGGCGCGTATGGCTACACCTTC; CDR3: CASSSMTGGAYGYTF; size: -; D: TRBD1; J: TRBJ1-2; V: TRBV27
DNA: TGTGCCAGCACGGGGACAGGGGGCTGGGGAGGCTACACCTTC; CDR3: CASTGTGGWGGYTF; size: -; D: TRBD1; J: TRBJ1-2; V: TRBV6-5
DNA: TGTGCCAGCAGCTGGACAGTCCGGACCTACGAGCAGTACTTC; CDR3: CASSWTVRTYEQYF; size: -; D: -; J: TRBJ2-7; V: TRBV6-5
DNA: TGTGCCAGCAGCTTCGTGGCGGGGTCCGGGGAGCTGTTTTTT; CDR3: CASSFVAGSGELFF; size: few; D: -; J: TRBJ2-2; V: TRBV5-6
DNA: TGTGCCAGCAGTGGACAGGGGGCCGGGGAGCTGTTTTTT; CDR3: CASSGQGAGELFF; size: -; D: TRBD1; J: TRBJ2-2; V: TRBV2
DNA: TGTGCCAGCAGCGTAGTCCTAGCGGGGGGGAATGAGCAGTTCTTC; CDR3: CASSVVLAGGNEQFF; size: -; D: TRBD2; J: TRBJ2-1; V: TRBV9
DNA: TGTGCCAGCAGTGGCGAGAGGGATCAGCCCCAGCATTTT; CDR3: CASSGERDQPQHF; size: once; D: -; J: TRBJ1-5; V: TRBV6-4
DNA: TGTGCCACCTCAGAGGGCTATGGCTACACCTTC; CDR3: CATSEGYGYTF; size: -; D: -; J: TRBJ1-2; V: TRBV24-1
DNA: TGTGCCAGCAATCAGCACGGTGAGGTATCTGGGGCCAACGTCCTGACTTTC; CDR3: CASNQHGEVSGANVLTF; size: -; D: -; J: TRBJ2-6; V: TRBV2
DNA: TGTGCCAGCAGCCCAAGGCTTTTTCCGGGGGATGAAAAACTGTTTTTT; CDR3: CASSPRLFPGDEKLFF; size: -; D: -; J: TRBJ1-4; V: TRBV14
DNA: TGTGCCAGCAGCCAAACTTTTGCGGGAGGGGATACGCAGTATTTT; CDR3: CASSQTFAGGDTQYF; size: -; D: TRBD2; J: TRBJ2-3; V: TRBV4-2
DNA: TGTGCCAGCAGCAGTGACAGGCCTAATGAAAAACTGTTTTTT; CDR3: CASSSDRPNEKLFF; size: once; D: -; J: TRBJ1-4; V: TRBV5-4
DNA: TGTGCCAGCAGCTCGGGGACAGGCCGGAACACTGAAGCTTTCTTT; CDR3: CASSSGTGRNTEAFF; size: -; D: TRBD1; J: TRBJ1-1; V: TRBV7-9
DNA: TGTGCCAGCAGACAGCTACTTAGCGGGGGGGACCATACGCAGTATTTT; CDR3: CASRQLLSGGDHTQYF; size: -; D: TRBD2; J: TRBJ2-3; V: TRBV9
DNA: TGTGCCAGCAGTTTACCGGGGAATGACAATGAGCAGTTCTTC; CDR3: CASSLPGNDNEQFF; size: -; D: -; J: TRBJ2-1; V: TRBV28
DNA: TGTGCCATCAGTGACTCGGCAGGGAATCAGCCCCAGCATTTT; CDR3: CAISDSAGNQPQHF; size: -; D: -; J: TRBJ1-5; V: TRBV10-3
DNA: TGCAGCGTTGAAGATCAAATCGCCGTGAGAACTGAAGCTTTCTTT; CDR3: CSVEDQIAVRTEAFF; size: few; D: -; J: TRBJ1-1; V: TRBV29-1
DNA: TGTGCCAGTACTCCACGGACAGGGACCGGTCCCGGGGAGCTGTTTTTT; CDR3: CASTPRTGTGPGELFF; size: -; D: TRBD1; J: TRBJ2-2; V: TRBV19
DNA: TGTGCCAGCAGTTACTCGGAGGCTGCTGAAGCTTTCTTT; CDR3: CASSYSEAAEAFF; size: -; D: -; J: TRBJ1-1; V: TRBV6-5
DNA: TGCAGTGGGCAGACACAAGAGACCCAGTACTTC; CDR3: CSGQTQETQYF; size: -; D: -; J: TRBJ2-5; V: TRBV20-1
DNA: TGTGCCAGCAGCTTAGATCTGACAGATACGCAGTATTTT; CDR3: CASSLDLTDTQYF; size: -; D: -; J: TRBJ2-3; V: TRBV11-3
DNA: TGTGCCAGTAGTATAGTCCAGTCCCAGGGCGGCTACACCTTC; CDR3: CASSIVQSQGGYTF; size: -; D: -; J: TRBJ1-2; V: TRBV19
DNA: TGTGCCAGCAGTACACAGGGTTTAGGGGAGACCCAGTACTTC; CDR3: CASSTQGLGETQYF; size: once; D: -; J: TRBJ2-5; V: TRBV28
DNA: TGTGCCAGCAGCCAACAAGCCTACTATGGCTACACCTTC; CDR3: CASSQQAYYGYTF; size: -; D: -; J: TRBJ1-2; V: TRBV3-1/TRBV3-2
DNA: TGCGCCAGCAGCTTGTTGGACAGCCGCACAGATACGCAGTATTTT; CDR3: CASSLLDSRTDTQYF; size: -; D: -; J: TRBJ2-3; V: TRBV5-1
DNA: TGTGCCATCAGTGGGGCGGGGGGCCCCTACGAGCAGTACTTC; CDR3: CAISGAGGPYEQYF; size: -; D: TRBD2; J: TRBJ2-7; V: TRBV10-3
DNA: TGTGCCAGCAGTTTATCAGGGGATAGTGAAAAACTGTTTTTT; CDR3: CASSLSGDSEKLFF; size: -; D: -; J: TRBJ1-4; V: TRBV28
DNA: TGTGCCTGGAGCACCGTACGGGACAGCGTAACCCTAAACTATGGCTACACCTTC; CDR3: CAWSTVRDSVTLNYGYTF; size: -; D: TRBD1; J: TRBJ1-2; V: TRBV30
DNA: TGTGCCAGCAGTGACCAGGCGAACTATGGCTACACCTTC; CDR3: CASSDQANYGYTF; size: -; D: -; J: TRBJ1-2; V: TRBV25-1
DNA: TGTGCCACCAGTGACCGTCGGACTAGCGGGGGGGCCAGGTACAATGAGCAGTTCTTC; CDR3: CATSDRRTSGGARYNEQFF; size: -; D: TRBD2; J: TRBJ2-1; V: TRBV24-1
DNA: TGTGCCAGTACGGAGTTCGGCGGTACCTCACCCCTCCACTTT; CDR3: CASTEFGGTSPLHF; size: once; D: -; J: TRBJ1-6; V: TRBV19
DNA: TGTGCCAGCAGCCAAGTACACAGTGGAGAGACCCAGTACTTC; CDR3: CASSQVHSGETQYF; size: few; D: -; J: TRBJ2-5; V: TRBV3-1/TRBV3-2
DNA: TGTGCCAGCAGTCGGACTAGCTCCCCCACAGATACGCAGTATTTT; CDR3: CASSRTSSPTDTQYF; size: -; D: TRBD2; J: TRBJ2-3; V: TRBV6-5
DNA: TGTGCCAGCAGCACACTACAAGAGACCCAGTACTTC; CDR3: CASSTLQETQYF; size: -; D: -; J: TRBJ2-5; V: TRBV5-5
DNA: TGCGCCAGCAGAATCCAGACAGGGAGTATAGGCGAGCAGTACTTC; CDR3: CASRIQTGSIGEQYF; size: -; D: TRBD1; J: TRBJ2-7; V: TRBV5-1
DNA: TGTGCTAGTGGTCCGCCGGGTAGGGGTTCCACAGATACGCAGTATTTT; CDR3: CASGPPGRGSTDTQYF; size: -; D: -; J: TRBJ2-3; V: TRBV12-5
DNA: TGTGCCAGCAGCCCCGGAGGCAGGCGCAATCAGCCCCAGCATTTT; CDR3: CASSPGGRRNQPQHF; size: -; D: -; J: TRBJ1-5; V: TRBV7-2
DNA: TGTGCCAGTAAGATCGGACAGAAACACTATGGCTACACCTTC; CDR3: CASKIGQKHYGYTF; size: -; D: -; J: TRBJ1-2; V: TRBV19
DNA: TGCGCCAGCAGCTTGTCAGGGAATGGCTACACCTTC; CDR3: CASSLSGNGYTF; size: few; D: -; J: TRBJ1-2; V: TRBV5-1
DNA: TGTGCCAGCAGCTCGGCGGACAGGGGATGGCAAGAGACCCAGTACTTC; CDR3: CASSSADRGWQETQYF; size: -; D: TRBD1; J: TRBJ2-5; V: TRBV5-4
DNA: TGCAGTGCTACCCAGGGTGGCTACACCTTC; CDR3: CSATQGGYTF; size: -; D: -; J: TRBJ1-2; V: TRBV20-1
DNA: TGTGCCAGCAGTGAGTACAGGTCCTATGGCTACACCTTC; CDR3: CASSEYRSYGYTF; size: -; D: -; J: TRBJ1-2; V: TRBV6-1
DNA: TGTGCCTGGAGTCCGGGACAGGGGGTGAGCGAGCAGTACTTC; CDR3: CAWSPGQGVSEQYF; size: few; D: TRBD1; J: TRBJ2-7; V: TRBV30
DNA: TGTGCCAGCTTTGCAGGGTCCTCTGGAAACACCATATATTTT; CDR3: CASFAGSSGNTIYF; size: -; D: -; J: TRBJ1-3; V: TRBV28